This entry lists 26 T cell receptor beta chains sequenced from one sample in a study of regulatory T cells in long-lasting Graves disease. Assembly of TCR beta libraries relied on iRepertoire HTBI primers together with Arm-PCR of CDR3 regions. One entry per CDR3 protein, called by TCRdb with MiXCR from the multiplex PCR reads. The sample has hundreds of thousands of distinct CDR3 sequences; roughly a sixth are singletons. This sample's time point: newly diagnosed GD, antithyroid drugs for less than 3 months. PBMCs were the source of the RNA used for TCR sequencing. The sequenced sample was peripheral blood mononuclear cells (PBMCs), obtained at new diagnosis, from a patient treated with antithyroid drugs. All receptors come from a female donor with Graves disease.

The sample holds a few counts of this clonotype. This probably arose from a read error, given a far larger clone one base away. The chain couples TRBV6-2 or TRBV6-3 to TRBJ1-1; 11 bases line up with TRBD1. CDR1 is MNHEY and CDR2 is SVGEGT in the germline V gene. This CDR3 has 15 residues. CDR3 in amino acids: CASRPGQGVNTEALF. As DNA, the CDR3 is TGTGCCAGCAGGCCGGGACAGGGGGTAAACACTGAAGCTCTCTTT.

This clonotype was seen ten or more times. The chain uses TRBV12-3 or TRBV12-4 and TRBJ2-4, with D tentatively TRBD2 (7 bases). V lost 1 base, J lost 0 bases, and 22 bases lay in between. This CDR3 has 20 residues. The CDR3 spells CASSLEGSKGGGLAKNIQYF. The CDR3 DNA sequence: TGTGCCAGCAGTTTAGAAGGTTCTAAGGGGGGGGGCCTAGCCAAAAACATTCAGTACTTC.

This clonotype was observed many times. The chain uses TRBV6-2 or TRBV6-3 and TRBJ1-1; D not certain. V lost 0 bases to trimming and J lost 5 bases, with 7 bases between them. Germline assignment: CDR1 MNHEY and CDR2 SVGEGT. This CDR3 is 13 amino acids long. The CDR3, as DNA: TGTGCCAGCAGTTACTCGACTCAGACTGAAGCTTTCTTT. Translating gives CASSYSTQTEAFF.

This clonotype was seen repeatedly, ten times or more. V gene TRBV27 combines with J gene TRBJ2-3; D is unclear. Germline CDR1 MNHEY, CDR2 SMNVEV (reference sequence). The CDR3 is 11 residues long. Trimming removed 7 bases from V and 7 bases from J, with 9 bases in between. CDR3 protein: CASTSGHTQYF. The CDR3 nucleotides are TGTGCCAGCACTTCGGGCCATACGCAGTATTTT.

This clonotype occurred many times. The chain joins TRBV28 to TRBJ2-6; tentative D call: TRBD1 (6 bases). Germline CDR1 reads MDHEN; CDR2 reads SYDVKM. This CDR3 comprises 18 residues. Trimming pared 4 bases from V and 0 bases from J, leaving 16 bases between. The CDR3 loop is CASSSTGNPLSGANVLTF. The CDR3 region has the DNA TGTGCCAGCAGTTCAACAGGGAACCCTCTCTCTGGGGCCAACGTCCTGACTTTC.

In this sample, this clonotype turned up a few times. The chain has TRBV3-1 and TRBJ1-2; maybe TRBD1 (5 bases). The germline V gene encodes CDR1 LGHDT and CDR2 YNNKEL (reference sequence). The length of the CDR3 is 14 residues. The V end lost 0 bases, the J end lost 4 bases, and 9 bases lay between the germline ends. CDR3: CASSQEKGSYGYTF. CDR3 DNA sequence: TGTGCCAGCAGCCAAGAAAAGGGGAGCTATGGCTACACCTTC.

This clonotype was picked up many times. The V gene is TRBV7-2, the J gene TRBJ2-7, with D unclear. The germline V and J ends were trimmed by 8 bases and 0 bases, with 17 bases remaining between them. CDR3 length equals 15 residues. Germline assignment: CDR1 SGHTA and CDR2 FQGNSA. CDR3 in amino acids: CASCRQYGASYEQYF. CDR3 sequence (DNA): TGTGCCAGCTGCCGCCAGTATGGTGCCTCCTACGAGCAGTACTTC.

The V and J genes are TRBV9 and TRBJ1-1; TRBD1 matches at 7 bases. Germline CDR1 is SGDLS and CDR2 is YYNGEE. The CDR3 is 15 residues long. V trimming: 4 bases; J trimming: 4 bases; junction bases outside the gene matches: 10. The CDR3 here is CASSPIQTGSTEAFF. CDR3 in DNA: TGTGCCAGCAGCCCAATTCAGACAGGGAGCACTGAAGCTTTCTTT.

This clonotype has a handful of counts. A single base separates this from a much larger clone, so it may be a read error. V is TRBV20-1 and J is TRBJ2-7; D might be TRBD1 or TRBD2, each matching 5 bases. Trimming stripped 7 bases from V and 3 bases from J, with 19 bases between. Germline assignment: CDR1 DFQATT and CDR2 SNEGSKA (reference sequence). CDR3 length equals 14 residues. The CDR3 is CSDSLGRVIYEQYF. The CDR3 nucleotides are TGCAGTGATTCCCTGGGACGTGTGATCTACGAGCAGTACTTC.

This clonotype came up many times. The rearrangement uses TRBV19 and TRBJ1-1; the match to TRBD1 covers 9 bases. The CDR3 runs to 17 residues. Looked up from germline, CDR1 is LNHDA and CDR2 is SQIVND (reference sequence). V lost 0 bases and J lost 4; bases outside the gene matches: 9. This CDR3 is CASSIDRGTGKFTEAFF. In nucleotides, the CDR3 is TGTGCCAGTAGTATAGATCGGGGGACAGGGAAATTCACTGAAGCTTTCTTT.

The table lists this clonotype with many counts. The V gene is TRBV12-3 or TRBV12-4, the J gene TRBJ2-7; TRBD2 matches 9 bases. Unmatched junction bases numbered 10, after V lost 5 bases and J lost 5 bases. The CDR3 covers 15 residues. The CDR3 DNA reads TGTGCCAGCAGTACTCTGCGGGAGGGATCCCACGAGCAGTACTTC. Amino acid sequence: CASSTLREGSHEQYF.

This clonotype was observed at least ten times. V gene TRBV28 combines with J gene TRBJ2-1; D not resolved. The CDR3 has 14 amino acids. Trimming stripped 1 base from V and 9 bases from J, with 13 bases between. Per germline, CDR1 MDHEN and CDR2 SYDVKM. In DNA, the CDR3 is TGTGCCAGCAGTTTATTCTCCCTGAAGGGTGAGCAGTTCTTC. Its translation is CASSLFSLKGEQFF. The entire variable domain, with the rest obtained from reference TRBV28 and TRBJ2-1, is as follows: DVKVTQSSRYLVKRTGEKVFLECVQDMDHENMFWYRQDPGLGLRLIYFSYDVKMKEKGDIPEGYSVSREKKERFSLILESASTNQTSMYLCASSLFSLKGEQFFGPGTRLTVL.

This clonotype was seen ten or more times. CDR3 DNA: TGCAGTGCTCGTCGGACTAGCGGGAGGAATGAGCAGTTCTTC. This encodes CSARRTSGRNEQFF. The rearrangement links TRBV20-1 to TRBJ2-1; 14 nucleotides line up with TRBD2. Germline CDR1 reads DFQATT; CDR2 reads SNEGSKA (reference sequence). Trimming cost V 5 bases and J 7 bases; bases outside gene matches: 4. The CDR3 is 14 amino acids.

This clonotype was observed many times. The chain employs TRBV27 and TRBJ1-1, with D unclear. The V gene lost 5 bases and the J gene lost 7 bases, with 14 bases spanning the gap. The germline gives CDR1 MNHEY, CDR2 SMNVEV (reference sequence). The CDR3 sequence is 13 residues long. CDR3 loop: CASSPHRAGEAFF. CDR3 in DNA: TGTGCCAGCAGTCCCCACCGGGCAGGTGAAGCTTTCTTT.

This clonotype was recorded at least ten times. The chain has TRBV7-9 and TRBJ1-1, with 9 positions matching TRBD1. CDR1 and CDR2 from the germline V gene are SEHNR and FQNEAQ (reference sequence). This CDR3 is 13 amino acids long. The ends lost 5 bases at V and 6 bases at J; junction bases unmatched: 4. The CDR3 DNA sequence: TGTGCCAGCAGCCAGACAGGGGGGTCTGAAGCTTTCTTT. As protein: CASSQTGGSEAFF.

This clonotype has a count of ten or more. CDR3: CAISEPTGPPLHF. The CDR3 nucleotides are TGTGCCATCAGTGAGCCTACAGGTCCACCCCTCCACTTT. V gene TRBV10-3 combines with J gene TRBJ1-6; tentative D call: TRBD1 (5 bases). The CDR3 is 13 amino acids. V shed 2 bases and J shed 11 bases, with 10 bases lying between them. CDR1 ENHRY and CDR2 SYGVKD come from the germline V gene.

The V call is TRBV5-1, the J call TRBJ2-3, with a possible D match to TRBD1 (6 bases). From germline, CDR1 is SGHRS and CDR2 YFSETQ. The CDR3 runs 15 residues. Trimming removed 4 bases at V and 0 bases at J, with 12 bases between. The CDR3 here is CASSGITGSTDTQYF. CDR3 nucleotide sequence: TGCGCCAGCAGCGGGATTACAGGGAGCACAGATACGCAGTATTTT.

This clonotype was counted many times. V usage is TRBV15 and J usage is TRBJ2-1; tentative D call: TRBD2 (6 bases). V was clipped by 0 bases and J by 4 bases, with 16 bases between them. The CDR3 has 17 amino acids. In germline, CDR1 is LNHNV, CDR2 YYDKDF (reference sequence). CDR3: CATSRDRSGGVYNEQFF. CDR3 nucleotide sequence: TGTGCCACCAGCAGAGATCGTTCCGGGGGTGTGTACAATGAGCAGTTCTTC.

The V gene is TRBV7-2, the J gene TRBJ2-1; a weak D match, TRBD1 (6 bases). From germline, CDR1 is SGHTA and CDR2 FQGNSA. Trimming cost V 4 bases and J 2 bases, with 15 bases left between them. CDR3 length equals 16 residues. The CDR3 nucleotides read TGTGCCAGCAGCTCAAAACAGGGTCGGACCTACAATGAGCAGTTCTTC. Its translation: CASSSKQGRTYNEQFF. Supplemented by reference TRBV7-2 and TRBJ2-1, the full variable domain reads GAGVSQSPSNKVTEKGKDVELRCDPISGHTALYWYRQSLGQGLEFLIYFQGNSAPDKSGLPSDRFSAERTGGSVSTLTIQRTQQEDSAVYLCASSSKQGRTYNEQFFGPGTRLTVL.

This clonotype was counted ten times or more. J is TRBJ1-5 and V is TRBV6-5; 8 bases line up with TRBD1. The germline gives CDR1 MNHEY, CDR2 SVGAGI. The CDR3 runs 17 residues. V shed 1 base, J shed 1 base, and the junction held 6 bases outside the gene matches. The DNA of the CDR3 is TGTGCCAGCAGTTACTTCTGGACAGGGTTAAGCAATCAGCCCCAGCATTTT. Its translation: CASSYFWTGLSNQPQHF.

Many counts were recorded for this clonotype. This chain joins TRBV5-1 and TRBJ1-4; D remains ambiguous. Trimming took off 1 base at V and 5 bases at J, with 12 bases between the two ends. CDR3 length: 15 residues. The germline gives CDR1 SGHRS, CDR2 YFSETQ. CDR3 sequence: CASSLWPESNEKLFF. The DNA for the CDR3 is TGCGCCAGCAGCTTGTGGCCGGAGTCGAATGAAAAACTGTTTTTT. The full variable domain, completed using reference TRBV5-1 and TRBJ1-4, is KAGVTQTPRYLIKTRGQQVTLSCSPISGHRSVSWYQQTPGQGLQFLFEYFSETQRNKGNFPGRFSGRQFSNSRSEMNVSTLELGDSALYLCASSLWPESNEKLFFGSGTQLSVL.

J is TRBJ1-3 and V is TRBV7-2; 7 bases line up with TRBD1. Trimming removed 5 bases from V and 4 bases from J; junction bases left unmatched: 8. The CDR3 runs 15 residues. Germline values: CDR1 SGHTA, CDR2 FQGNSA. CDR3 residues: CASSAGGGDGNTIYF. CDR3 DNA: TGTGCCAGCAGCGCAGGGGGGGGAGACGGAAACACCATATATTTT.

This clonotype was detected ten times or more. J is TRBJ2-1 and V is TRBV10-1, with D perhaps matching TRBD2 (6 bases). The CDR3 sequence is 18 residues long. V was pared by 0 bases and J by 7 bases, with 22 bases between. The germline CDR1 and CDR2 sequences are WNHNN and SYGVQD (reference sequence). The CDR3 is CASSESGWDHGGKNEQFF. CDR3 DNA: TGCGCCAGCAGTGAGTCCGGGTGGGACCACGGGGGAAAGAATGAGCAGTTCTTC.

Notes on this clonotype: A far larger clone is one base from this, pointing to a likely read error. For the CDR3, the DNA is TGTGCCAGCAGTTTCCCGACAGGGAACACTGAAGCTTTCTTT. Its translation: CASSFPTGNTEAFF. The chain is built from TRBV28 and TRBJ1-1, with TRBD1 as a possible D gene (6 bases). Trimming took off 3 bases at V and 1 base at J, with 9 bases between the two ends. The germline V gene has CDR1 MDHEN and CDR2 SYDVKM. This CDR3 is built from 14 residues.

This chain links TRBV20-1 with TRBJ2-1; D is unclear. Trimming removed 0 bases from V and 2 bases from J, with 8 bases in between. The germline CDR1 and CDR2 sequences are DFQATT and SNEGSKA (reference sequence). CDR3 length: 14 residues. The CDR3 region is CSARDFLTYNEQFF. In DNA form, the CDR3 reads TGCAGTGCTAGAGATTTTTTGACCTACAATGAGCAGTTCTTC.

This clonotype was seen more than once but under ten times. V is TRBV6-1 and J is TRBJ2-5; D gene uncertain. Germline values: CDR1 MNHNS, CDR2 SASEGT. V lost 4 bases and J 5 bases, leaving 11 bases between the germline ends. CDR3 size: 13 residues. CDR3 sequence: CASSGAEQETQYF. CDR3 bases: TGTGCCAGCAGTGGGGCCGAACAGGAGACCCAGTACTTC.